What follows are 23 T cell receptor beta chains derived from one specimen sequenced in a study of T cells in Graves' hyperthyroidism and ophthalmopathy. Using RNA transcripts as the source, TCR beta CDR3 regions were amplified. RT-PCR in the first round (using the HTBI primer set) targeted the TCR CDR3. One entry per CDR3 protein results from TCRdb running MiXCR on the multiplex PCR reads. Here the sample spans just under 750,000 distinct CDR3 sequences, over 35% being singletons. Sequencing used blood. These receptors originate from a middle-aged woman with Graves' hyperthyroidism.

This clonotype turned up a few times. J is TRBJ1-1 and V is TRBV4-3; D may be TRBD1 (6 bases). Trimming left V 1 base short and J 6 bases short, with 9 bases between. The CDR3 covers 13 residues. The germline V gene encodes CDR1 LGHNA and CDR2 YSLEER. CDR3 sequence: CASSQGEGAEAFF. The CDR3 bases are TGCGCCAGCAGCCAAGGAGAGGGGGCTGAAGCTTTCTTT.

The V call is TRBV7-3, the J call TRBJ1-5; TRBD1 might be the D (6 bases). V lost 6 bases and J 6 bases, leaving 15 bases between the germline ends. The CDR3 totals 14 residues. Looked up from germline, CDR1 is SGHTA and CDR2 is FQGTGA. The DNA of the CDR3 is TGTGCCAGCAGTTACACTCAGGGGTCTCAGCCCCAGCATTTT. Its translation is CASSYTQGSQPQHF.

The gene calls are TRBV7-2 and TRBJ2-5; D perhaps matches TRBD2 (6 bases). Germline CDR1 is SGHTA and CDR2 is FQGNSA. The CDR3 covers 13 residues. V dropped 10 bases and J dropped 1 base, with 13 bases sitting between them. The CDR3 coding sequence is TGTGCCACCACCTCGGGAGCCCAAGAGACCCAGTACTTC. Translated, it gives CATTSGAQETQYF.

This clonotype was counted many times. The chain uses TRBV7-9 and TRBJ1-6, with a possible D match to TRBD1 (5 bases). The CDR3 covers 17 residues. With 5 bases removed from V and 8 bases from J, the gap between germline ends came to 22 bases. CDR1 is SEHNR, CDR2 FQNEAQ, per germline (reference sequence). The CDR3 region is CASSTGGVSGGDSPLHF. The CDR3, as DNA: TGTGCCAGCAGCACCGGGGGTGTGTCGGGGGGTGATTCACCCCTCCACTTT.

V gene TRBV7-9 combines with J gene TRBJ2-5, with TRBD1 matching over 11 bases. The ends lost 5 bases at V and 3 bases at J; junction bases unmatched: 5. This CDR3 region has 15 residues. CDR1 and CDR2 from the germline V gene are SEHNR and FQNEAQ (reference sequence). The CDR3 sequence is CASSNPGQGEETQYF. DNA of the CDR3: TGTGCCAGCAGCAACCCGGGACAGGGGGAAGAGACCCAGTACTTC.

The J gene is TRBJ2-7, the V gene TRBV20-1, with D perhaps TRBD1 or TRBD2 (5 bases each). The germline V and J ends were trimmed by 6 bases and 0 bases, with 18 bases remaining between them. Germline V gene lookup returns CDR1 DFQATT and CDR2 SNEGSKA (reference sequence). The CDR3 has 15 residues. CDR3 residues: CSASTRDRSSYEQYF. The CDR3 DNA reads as TGCAGTGCCAGCACCCGGGACCGCTCCTCCTACGAGCAGTACTTC.

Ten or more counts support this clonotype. CDR3 sequence: CASTQEVNTEAFF. CDR3 in DNA: TGTGCCAGCACCCAAGAGGTGAACACTGAAGCTTTCTTT. This sequence joins TRBV2 and TRBJ1-1; D is undetermined. The length of the CDR3 is 13 residues. Germline V gene data show CDR1 as SNHLY and CDR2 as FYNNEI. Trimming cost V 7 bases and J 0 bases, with 9 bases left between them.

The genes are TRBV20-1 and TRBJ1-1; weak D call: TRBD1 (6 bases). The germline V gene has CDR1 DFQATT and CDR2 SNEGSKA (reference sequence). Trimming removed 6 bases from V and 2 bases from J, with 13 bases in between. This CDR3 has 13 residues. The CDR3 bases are TGCAGTGCCCCGAACAGGGTCAACACTGAAGCTTTCTTT. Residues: CSAPNRVNTEAFF.

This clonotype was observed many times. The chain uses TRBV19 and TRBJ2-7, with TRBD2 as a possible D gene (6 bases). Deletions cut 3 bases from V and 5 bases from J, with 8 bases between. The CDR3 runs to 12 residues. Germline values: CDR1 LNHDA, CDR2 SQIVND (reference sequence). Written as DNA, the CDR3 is TGTGCCAGTAGTATTGGAGGGGACGAGCAGTACTTC. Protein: CASSIGGDEQYF.

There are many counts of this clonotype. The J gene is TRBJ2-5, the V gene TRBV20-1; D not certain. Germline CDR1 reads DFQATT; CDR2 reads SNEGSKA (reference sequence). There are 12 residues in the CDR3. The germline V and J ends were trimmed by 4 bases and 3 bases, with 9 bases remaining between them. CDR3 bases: TGCAGTGCTAAAAGGGCAGAAGAGACCCAGTACTTC. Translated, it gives CSAKRAEETQYF.

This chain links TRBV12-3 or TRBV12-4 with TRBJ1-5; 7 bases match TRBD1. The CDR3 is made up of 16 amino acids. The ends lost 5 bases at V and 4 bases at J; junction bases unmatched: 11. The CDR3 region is CASSPLDRRRNQPQHF. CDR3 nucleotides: TGTGCCAGCAGTCCACTGGACAGGCGAAGGAATCAGCCCCAGCATTTT.

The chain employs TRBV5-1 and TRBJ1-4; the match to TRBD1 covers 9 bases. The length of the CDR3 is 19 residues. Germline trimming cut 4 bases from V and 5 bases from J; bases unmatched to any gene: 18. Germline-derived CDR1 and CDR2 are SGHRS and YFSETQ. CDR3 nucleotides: TGCGCCAGCAGCCCGGAAGGAAGTGGGGACAGGGACCAAAATGAAAAACTGTTTTTT. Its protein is CASSPEGSGDRDQNEKLFF.

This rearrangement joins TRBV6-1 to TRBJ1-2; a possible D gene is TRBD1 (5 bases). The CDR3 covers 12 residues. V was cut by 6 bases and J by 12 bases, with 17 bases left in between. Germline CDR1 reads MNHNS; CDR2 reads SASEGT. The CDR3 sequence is CASRDTSSGNTF. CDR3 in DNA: TGTGCCAGCAGGGACACGAGTTCTGGAAACACCTTC.

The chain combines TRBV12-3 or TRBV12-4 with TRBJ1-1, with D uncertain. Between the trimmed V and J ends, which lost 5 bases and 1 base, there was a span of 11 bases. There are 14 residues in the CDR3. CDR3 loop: CASSGQAQNTEAFF. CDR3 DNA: TGTGCCAGCAGTGGGCAGGCCCAGAACACTGAAGCTTTCTTT.

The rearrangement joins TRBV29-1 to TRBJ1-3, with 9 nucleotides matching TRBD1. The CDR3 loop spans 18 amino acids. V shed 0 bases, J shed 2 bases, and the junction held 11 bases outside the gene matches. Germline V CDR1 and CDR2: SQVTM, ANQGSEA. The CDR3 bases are TGCAGCGTTGAAGATCCTGAACGGACAGGGGTAGCTGGAAACACCATATATTTT. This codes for CSVEDPERTGVAGNTIYF.

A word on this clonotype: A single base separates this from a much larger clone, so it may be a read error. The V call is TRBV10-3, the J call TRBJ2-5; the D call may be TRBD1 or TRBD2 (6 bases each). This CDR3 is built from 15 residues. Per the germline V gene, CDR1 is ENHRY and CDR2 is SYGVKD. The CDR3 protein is CAISDMGGFQGTQYF. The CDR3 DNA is TGTGCCATCAGTGATATGGGGGGCTTCCAAGGGACCCAGTACTTC.

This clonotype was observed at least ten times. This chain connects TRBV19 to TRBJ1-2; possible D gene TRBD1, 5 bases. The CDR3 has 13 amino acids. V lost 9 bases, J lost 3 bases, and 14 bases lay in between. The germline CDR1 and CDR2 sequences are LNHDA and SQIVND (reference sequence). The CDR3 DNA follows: TGTGCCAGCAGCCCCGGGACGGACTATGGCTACACCTTC. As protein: CASSPGTDYGYTF.

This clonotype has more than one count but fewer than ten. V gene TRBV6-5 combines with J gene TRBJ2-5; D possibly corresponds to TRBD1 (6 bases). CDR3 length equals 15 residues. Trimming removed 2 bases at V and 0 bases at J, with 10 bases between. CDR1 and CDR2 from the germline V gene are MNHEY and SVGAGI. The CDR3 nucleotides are TGTGCCAGCAGTTACAGGACAGAGTACCAAGAGACCCAGTACTTC. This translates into CASSYRTEYQETQYF.

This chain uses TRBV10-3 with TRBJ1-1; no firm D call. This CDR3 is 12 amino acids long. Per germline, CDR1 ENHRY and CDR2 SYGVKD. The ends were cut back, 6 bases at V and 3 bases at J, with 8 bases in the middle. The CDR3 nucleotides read TGTGCCATCAGGGTACGGGACACTGAAGCTTTCTTT. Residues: CAIRVRDTEAFF.

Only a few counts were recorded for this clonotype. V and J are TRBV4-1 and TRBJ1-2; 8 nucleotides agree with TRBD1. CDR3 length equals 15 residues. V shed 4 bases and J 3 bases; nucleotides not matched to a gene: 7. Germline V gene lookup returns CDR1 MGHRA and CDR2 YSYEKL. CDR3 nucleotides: TGCGCCAGCAGCCGCGTAGGACAGGGCGACTATGGCTACACCTTC. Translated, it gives CASSRVGQGDYGYTF.

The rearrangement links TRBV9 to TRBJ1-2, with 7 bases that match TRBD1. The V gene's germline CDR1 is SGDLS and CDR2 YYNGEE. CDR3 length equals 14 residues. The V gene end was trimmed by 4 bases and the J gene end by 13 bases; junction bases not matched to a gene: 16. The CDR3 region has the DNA TGTGCCAGCAGCCCCCGAGGAGGGGGCCCGGAGATCACCTTC. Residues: CASSPRGGGPEITF.

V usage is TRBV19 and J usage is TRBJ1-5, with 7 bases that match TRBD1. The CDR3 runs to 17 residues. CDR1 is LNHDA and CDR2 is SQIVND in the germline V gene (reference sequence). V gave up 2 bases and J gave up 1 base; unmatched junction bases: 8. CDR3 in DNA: TGTGCCAGTAGTATAATGGCGAGCAGGGGGAGCAATCAGCCCCAGCATTTT. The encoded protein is CASSIMASRGSNQPQHF.

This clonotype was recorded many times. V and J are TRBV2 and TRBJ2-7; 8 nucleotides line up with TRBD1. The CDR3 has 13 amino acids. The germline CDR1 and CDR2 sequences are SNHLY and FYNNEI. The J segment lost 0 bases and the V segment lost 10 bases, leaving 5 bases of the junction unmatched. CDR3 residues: CAIGQGDSYEQYF. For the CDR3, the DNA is TGTGCCATAGGACAGGGCGACTCCTACGAGCAGTACTTC.